This entry lists 23 T cell receptor beta chains sequenced from one sample in a study of blood T cell repertoires in COVID-19. Sequencing was performed with immunoSEQ multiplex PCR; in TCRdb, only in-frame clones are kept and a portion is missing. The sample shows approximately 280,000 clones, around 88% of them seen only once. The specimen sequenced was PBMCs or T cells enriched from blood (not recorded which). These receptors all stem from a woman aged 40 to 50 who had recovered from COVID-19.

The V gene is TRBV6-1, the J gene TRBJ1-6; D not certain. The CDR3 spans 15 residues. V shed 2 bases and J shed 8 bases, with 13 bases lying between them. Germline V gene sequence: CDR1 MNHNS, CDR2 SASEGT. The CDR3 nucleotides are TGTGCCAGCAGTGAACGCGTGGGGAGAGATTCACCCCTCCACTTT. This translates into CASSERVGRDSPLHF.

The chain couples TRBV27 to TRBJ2-1, with a weak D call TRBD2 (7 bases). Germline lookup yields CDR1 MNHEY and CDR2 SMNVEV (reference sequence). The CDR3 has 15 amino acids. V lost 7 bases to trimming and J lost 2 bases, with 15 bases between them. The CDR3 coding sequence is TGTGCCAGCAACGGGGGCGGGAGACCCTACAATGAGCAGTTCTTC. Protein: CASNGGGRPYNEQFF.

The rearrangement uses TRBV7-9 and TRBJ2-7, with D perhaps TRBD1 (7 bases). Germline lookup yields CDR1 SEHNR and CDR2 FQNEAQ (reference sequence). This CDR3 region has 16 residues. Between the trimmed V and J ends, which lost 4 bases and 2 bases, there was a span of 18 bases. In DNA form, the CDR3 reads TGTGCCAGCAGCTACAAGGAGGGACAGAGAGCCTACGAGCAGTACTTC. It specifies CASSYKEGQRAYEQYF.

The chain employs TRBV2 and TRBJ2-7; a weak D match, TRBD1 (5 bases). Looked up from germline, CDR1 is SNHLY and CDR2 is FYNNEI. This CDR3 has 13 amino acids. V shed 6 bases and J shed 6 bases, with 15 bases lying between them. DNA of the CDR3: TGTGCCAGCAGCACATTACAGGTTTCCGAGCAGTACTTC. This encodes CASSTLQVSEQYF.

The chain recombines TRBV5-8 with TRBJ2-1, with TRBD2 matching 8 bases. CDR3 length: 17 amino acids. CDR1 SGHTS and CDR2 YDEGEE come from the germline V gene. V shed 0 bases and J 6 bases; nucleotides not matched to a gene: 11. CDR3 sequence: CASSLGQGLASTNEQFF. The CDR3 nucleotides are TGTGCCAGCAGCTTGGGGCAAGGACTAGCCTCGACCAATGAGCAGTTCTTC. The full variable domain, with the rest looked up from reference TRBV5-8 and TRBJ2-1, is EAGVTQSPTHLIKTRGQQATLRCSPISGHTSVYWYQQALGLGLQFLLWYDEGEERNRGNFPPRFSGRQFPNYSSELNVNALELEDSALYLCASSLGQGLASTNEQFFGPGTRLTVL.

Only a few counts were recorded for this clone. This chain uses TRBV27 with TRBJ2-7, with 10 bases matching TRBD2. CDR1 MNHEY and CDR2 SMNVEV come from the germline V gene (reference sequence). The CDR3 contains 14 residues. V shed 4 bases and J 5 bases; nucleotides not matched to a gene: 5. The CDR3 loop reads CASSSAGGPHEQYF. The DNA of the CDR3 is TGTGCCAGCAGTTCAGCGGGAGGGCCACACGAGCAGTACTTC.

The chain carries TRBV21-1 and TRBJ2-7; the table's D call, TRBD2, has no DNA check behind it. TRBV21-1 corresponds to a pseudogene. The CDR3 runs 21 residues. The CDR3 DNA reads as TGTGCCAGCAGCAGCGGCCTGTTTAAGCGGGAGTCCCAGTTGGCCTCCTACGAGCAGTACTTC. Residues: CASSSGLFKRESQLASYEQYF.

This clone came up once. J is TRBJ1-4 and V is TRBV15, with 9 bases that match TRBD1. Trimming at V came to 5 bases and at J to 5 bases, leaving 6 bases not matched to a gene. Germline lookup yields CDR1 LNHNV and CDR2 YYDKDF (reference sequence). The CDR3 has 15 residues. The DNA for the CDR3 is TGTGCCACCAGCCCAGGTGACAGGGGGAATGAAAAACTGTTTTTT. This gives the protein CATSPGDRGNEKLFF.

The V and J genes are TRBV27 and TRBJ2-6, with TRBD2 matching over 15 bases. CDR1 is MNHEY, CDR2 SMNVEV, per germline (reference sequence). The V gene end was trimmed by 2 bases and the J gene end by 1 base; junction bases not matched to a gene: 3. The CDR3 is made up of 19 amino acids. CDR3 coding DNA: TGTGCCAGCAGTTTAGTGGGACTAGCGGGAGGTTCTGGGGCCAACGTCCTGACTTTC. As protein: CASSLVGLAGGSGANVLTF.

This sequence joins TRBV29-1 and TRBJ1-4, with D hard to call. Trimming took off 4 bases at V and 0 bases at J, with 6 bases between the two ends. The length of the CDR3 is 13 residues. Germline values: CDR1 SQVTM, CDR2 ANQGSEA. The CDR3 DNA reads TGCAGCGTTGTGACACCAACTAATGAAAAACTGTTTTTT. Translating it yields CSVVTPTNEKLFF.

The rearrangement joins TRBV15 to TRBJ1-5; TRBD1 is a possible D gene (5 bases). From germline, CDR1 is LNHNV and CDR2 YYDKDF (reference sequence). This CDR3 is 16 amino acids long. V was pared by 4 bases and J by 11 bases, with 24 bases between. The CDR3 DNA reads TGTGCCACCAGCAACCCCCGCCGGATAGCAGCACAGGCCCAGCATTTT. Translation: CATSNPRRIAAQAQHF.

The chain has TRBV28 and TRBJ1-4; possibly TRBD1 for D (6 bases). In germline, CDR1 is MDHEN, CDR2 SYDVKM. Deletions cut 5 bases from V and 5 bases from J, with 15 bases between. The CDR3 is made up of 15 amino acids. DNA for the CDR3: TGTGCCAGCAGTCCCTGGACAGAACCGAATGAAAAACTGTTTTTT. It encodes CASSPWTEPNEKLFF.

V usage is TRBV2 and J usage is TRBJ2-5; 7 positions agree with TRBD1. The CDR3 is 15 amino acids. V dropped 6 bases and J dropped 5; count of bases not matched to a gene: 12. Germline V gives CDR1 SNHLY, CDR2 FYNNEI. The CDR3 here is CASRDTGEVRETQYF. CDR3 coding DNA: TGTGCCAGCAGGGATACAGGGGAAGTAAGGGAGACCCAGTACTTC.

This chain links TRBV30 with TRBJ1-2; possibly TRBD1 for D (6 bases). The germline V and J ends were trimmed by 6 bases and 10 bases, with 24 bases remaining between them. The CDR3 consists of 14 residues. CDR1 is GTSNPN and CDR2 is SVGIG in the germline V gene (reference sequence). The CDR3 nucleotides are TGTGCCTGTAGCTGGGCGGGGCCGGGGGGGGCCTACACCTTC. Residues: CACSWAGPGGAYTF.

CDR3 coding DNA: TGCAGCGTATACAGCAATTGGGGGGCCAACGTCCTGACTTTC. Protein sequence: CSVYSNWGANVLTF. The chain joins TRBV29-1 to TRBJ2-6; D gene uncertain. This CDR3 has 14 residues. V was trimmed by 6 bases and J by 4 bases, leaving 13 bases between them. Germline V CDR1 and CDR2: SQVTM, ANQGSEA.

This sequence joins TRBV27 and TRBJ2-1; 8 nucleotides align to TRBD1. This CDR3 has 16 residues. J lost 1 base, V lost 4 bases, and 6 bases had no gene match. Per germline, CDR1 MNHEY and CDR2 SMNVEV (reference sequence). The CDR3 nucleotides are TGTGCCAGCAGTTCCCCCCGGACAGGGTCCTACAATGAGCAGTTCTTC. It is translated as CASSSPRTGSYNEQFF.

The chain is built from TRBV5-6 and TRBJ2-7; TRBD2 matches at 13 bases. The V gene end was trimmed by 3 bases and the J gene end by 3 bases; junction bases not matched to a gene: 9. This CDR3 contains 17 residues. Germline V gene data show CDR1 as SGHDT and CDR2 as YYEEEE. The CDR3 loop reads CASSSPGTSGESYEQYF. DNA for the CDR3: TGTGCCAGCAGCTCTCCGGGGACTAGCGGGGAAAGCTACGAGCAGTACTTC.

V gene TRBV11-3 combines with J gene TRBJ1-1; D gene unclear. The CDR3 is 13 residues long. The V and J ends lost 3 bases and 6 bases respectively, with 11 bases between them. CDR1 is SGHNT and CDR2 is YENEEA in the germline V gene. The CDR3 bases are TGTGCCAGCAGCTTGGGAGGTGGCGCTGAAGCTTTCTTT. Its translation is CASSLGGGAEAFF.

The chain recombines TRBV11-2 with TRBJ2-1; 10 bases align to TRBD2. CDR1 SGHAT and CDR2 FQNNGV come from the germline V gene. Trimming removed 1 base from V and 8 bases from J; junction bases left unmatched: 5. The CDR3 has 15 amino acids. CDR3 coding DNA: TGTGCCAGCAGCTTAGTTAGCCTAGCGGGAGATGAGCAGTTCTTC. It yields the protein CASSLVSLAGDEQFF.

The chain couples TRBV28 to TRBJ2-7, with D perhaps matching TRBD1 (6 bases). CDR1 MDHEN and CDR2 SYDVKM come from the germline V gene. This CDR3 region has 15 residues. The germline V and J ends were trimmed by 7 bases and 1 base, with 17 bases remaining between them. DNA for the CDR3: TGTGCCAGCACCCCTGGAGCGACAGGATCCTACGAGCAGTACTTC. This sequence encodes CASTPGATGSYEQYF.

The sample holds one count of this clone. The V call is TRBV20-1, the J call TRBJ2-6; 7 bases agree with TRBD2. J gave up 0 bases and V 3 bases, and 8 bases lay outside the gene matches. The CDR3 has 17 amino acids. In germline, CDR1 is DFQATT, CDR2 SNEGSKA (reference sequence). The DNA of the CDR3 is TGCAGTGCTAGTACCAGCGGGACCGTCTCTGGGGCCAACGTCCTGACTTTC. As protein: CSASTSGTVSGANVLTF.

This chain links TRBV7-3 with TRBJ2-6; tentatively, D is TRBD2 (5 bases). Germline CDR1 reads SGHTA; CDR2 reads FQGTGA. V was pared by 6 bases and J by 2 bases, with 11 bases between. This CDR3 has 15 amino acids. The CDR3 protein is CASSLEGTGANVLTF. CDR3 DNA sequence: TGTGCCAGCAGTTTAGAGGGTACTGGGGCCAACGTCCTGACTTTC.

The rearrangement links TRBV18 to TRBJ1-4, with TRBD1 as a possible D gene (5 bases). Germline CDR1 is KGHSH and CDR2 is LQKENI. This CDR3 is built from 16 residues. V dropped 0 bases and J dropped 6 bases, with 14 bases sitting between them. CDR3 in amino acids: CASSPPDGGTYEKLFF. CDR3 coding DNA: TGTGCCAGCTCACCACCCGACGGGGGAACCTATGAAAAACTGTTTTTT.